The next 26 T cell receptor beta chains were all read from a single sample in a study of T cells in tumors after PD-1 blockade. Measured with immunoSEQ multiplex PCR; TCRdb has only the in-frame clones, and not every one. The sample lists tens of thousands of clones; about 82% were seen once. Sequences were derived from PBMCs, sampled before anti-PD-1 treatment. These receptors were collected from a human donor with basal cell carcinoma.

This clone was seen a few times. The chain employs TRBV5-1 and TRBJ2-1; D possibly corresponds to TRBD1 (6 bases). Trimming stripped 0 bases from V and 6 bases from J, with 10 bases between. The CDR3 is 14 residues long. Germline CDR1 reads SGHRS; CDR2 reads YFSETQ. CDR3 sequence (DNA): TGCGCCAGCAGCTTGGGGACAGCCCGCAATGAGCAGTTCTTC. This sequence encodes CASSLGTARNEQFF. The whole variable domain, filled in from reference TRBV5-1 and TRBJ2-1, reads KAGVTQTPRYLIKTRGQQVTLSCSPISGHRSVSWYQQTPGQGLQFLFEYFSETQRNKGNFPGRFSGRQFSNSRSEMNVSTLELGDSALYLCASSLGTARNEQFFGPGTRLTVL.

The chain uses TRBV5-1 and TRBJ2-1; D perhaps matches TRBD2 (7 bases). The V end was cut by 2 bases, the J end by 7 bases, with 10 bases between. Germline V gives CDR1 SGHRS, CDR2 YFSETQ. CDR3 length equals 13 residues. CDR3 sequence: CASSFEGGNEQFF. The DNA of the CDR3 is TGCGCCAGCAGCTTTGAGGGGGGGAATGAGCAGTTCTTC.

The V and J genes are TRBV4-1 and TRBJ1-5; D ambiguous. CDR3 size: 14 residues. Germline V gives CDR1 MGHRA, CDR2 YSYEKL. Trimming left V 0 bases short and J 2 bases short, with 5 bases between. CDR3 loop: CASSQETGNQPQHF. In DNA form, the CDR3 reads TGCGCCAGCAGCCAAGAAACAGGCAATCAGCCCCAGCATTTT.

This clone was seen at least ten times. CDR3 sequence reads: CASSRVGAPGSGNTIYF. The DNA for the CDR3 is TGTGCCAGCAGCCGAGTGGGGGCACCCGGCTCTGGAAACACCATATATTTT. The rearrangement links TRBV7-8 to TRBJ1-3; possible D gene TRBD1, 6 bases. Between the trimmed V and J ends, which lost 5 bases and 0 bases, there was a span of 17 bases. The germline gives CDR1 SGHVS, CDR2 FQNEAQ. This CDR3 is built from 17 residues. Based on the CDR3 plus reference TRBV7-8 and TRBJ1-3, the full variable domain is GAGVSQSPRYKVAKRGQDVALRCDPISGHVSLFWYQQALGQGPEFLTYFQNEAQLDKSGLPSDRFFAERPEGSVSTLKIQRTQQEDSAVYLCASSRVGAPGSGNTIYFGEGSWLTVV.

The chain is built from TRBV6-2 or TRBV6-3 and TRBJ1-4; D remains unclear. V was shortened by 3 bases and J by 0 bases, with 11 bases between the two germline ends. The length of the CDR3 is 16 residues. Germline CDR1 and CDR2: MNHEY and SVGEGT. The CDR3 DNA reads TGTGCCAGCAGTTATCACGCCGGGCCAACTAATGAAAAACTGTTTTTT. Encoded protein: CASSYHAGPTNEKLFF.

This rearrangement joins TRBV12-3 or TRBV12-4 to TRBJ1-3; no definite D call. The CDR3 is 12 residues long. Trimming took 5 bases from V and 4 from J, leaving 6 bases between them. The DNA for the CDR3 is TGTGCCAGCAGTACAACGGGAAACACCATATATTTT. Amino acids: CASSTTGNTIYF.

The rearrangement joins TRBV6-1 to TRBJ2-5, with 10 bases that match TRBD1. CDR3 length: 14 residues. V dropped 2 bases and J dropped 9; count of bases not matched to a gene: 6. Looked up from germline, CDR1 is MNHNS and CDR2 is SASEGT. As DNA, the CDR3 is TGTGCCAGCAGTGAATTCGGGACAGGGGAAGCCCAGTACTTC. This translates into CASSEFGTGEAQYF.

This rearrangement joins TRBV6-1 to TRBJ2-7; D unclear. CDR1 MNHNS and CDR2 SASEGT come from the germline V gene. Trimming took off 0 bases at V and 7 bases at J, with 10 bases between the two ends. The CDR3 runs to 13 residues. Here the CDR3 DNA reads TGTGCCAGCAGTGAAGCGAAGCCCCTGGAGCAGTACTTC. Its translation is CASSEAKPLEQYF.

V usage is TRBV5-1 and J usage is TRBJ2-7; TRBD2 matches at 9 bases. Per the germline V gene, CDR1 is SGHRS and CDR2 is YFSETQ. This CDR3 comprises 15 residues. The V and J ends lost 3 bases and 3 bases, in that order; junction bases with no gene match: 7. The CDR3 region is CASSSLAGDNYEQYF. CDR3 coding DNA: TGCGCCAGCAGCTCATTAGCGGGGGATAACTACGAGCAGTACTTC.

This clone has only a few counts. The rearrangement uses TRBV3-1 (or the pseudogene TRBV3-2) and TRBJ2-1, with 9 positions matching TRBD2. CDR1 and CDR2 (germline): LGHDT, YNNKEL (reference sequence). The junction had 3 bases not matched to a gene; V was cut back by 0 bases and J by 3 bases. The CDR3 loop spans 16 amino acids. The CDR3 coding sequence is TGTGCCAGCAGCCAAGATGCGGGGGGGTACTACAATGAGCAGTTCTTC. This encodes CASSQDAGGYYNEQFF.

This chain joins TRBV3-1 (or the pseudogene TRBV3-2) and TRBJ2-1; maybe TRBD2 (6 bases). Germline CDR1 reads LGHDT; CDR2 reads YNNKEL (reference sequence). The germline V and J ends were trimmed by 0 bases and 5 bases, with 11 bases remaining between them. The CDR3 contains 15 residues. This CDR3 is CASSQDGTPHNEQFF. CDR3 DNA: TGTGCCAGCAGCCAAGACGGGACTCCCCACAATGAGCAGTTCTTC.

The J gene is TRBJ1-2, the V gene TRBV12-3 or TRBV12-4; D uncertain. V gave up 6 bases and J gave up 2 bases, with 4 bases separating them. There are 11 residues in the CDR3. CDR3 DNA: TGTGCCAGCAGGGGCAACTATGGCTACACCTTC. It yields the protein CASRGNYGYTF.

The chain combines TRBV6-5 with TRBJ1-2; D gene unclear. V lost 10 bases and J 4 bases, leaving 22 bases between the germline ends. The CDR3 totals 15 residues. Germline lookup yields CDR1 MNHEY and CDR2 SVGAGI. The CDR3 loop is CATQSGPGTIYGYTF. Here the CDR3 DNA reads TGTGCCACCCAATCAGGTCCGGGTACCATCTATGGCTACACCTTC.

The V and J genes are TRBV18 and TRBJ2-5, with D tentatively TRBD1 or TRBD2 (5 bases each). V was pared by 1 base and J by 0 bases, with 12 bases between. The CDR3 totals 16 residues. The germline V gene has CDR1 KGHSH and CDR2 LQKENI. CDR3 sequence (DNA): TGTGCCAGCTCACCACTATCGGGACGGAACCAAGAGACCCAGTACTTC. Translated: CASSPLSGRNQETQYF.

The V call is TRBV5-1, the J call TRBJ2-5; a weak D match, TRBD2 (6 bases). CDR1 and CDR2 from the germline V gene are SGHRS and YFSETQ. The CDR3 totals 11 residues. Trimming took 4 bases from V and 7 from J, leaving 8 bases between them. The CDR3 nucleotides are TGCGCCAGCAGCCAGGAGGGGACCCAGTACTTC. Its protein product is CASSQEGTQYF.

J is TRBJ2-2 and V is TRBV5-4; 9 nucleotides align to TRBD1. The CDR3 is made up of 16 amino acids. Germline V gives CDR1 SGHNT, CDR2 YYREEE (reference sequence). The J segment lost 4 bases and the V segment lost 0 bases, leaving 4 bases of the junction unmatched. For the CDR3, the DNA is TGTGCCAGCAGCTTGGAGACAGGGGGATCCACCGGGGAGCTGTTTTTT. Translating it yields CASSLETGGSTGELFF.

CDR3: CASTPEHGEKLFF. CDR3 nucleotide sequence: TGTGCCAGCACCCCGGAGCATGGTGAAAAACTGTTTTTT. The V gene is TRBV2, the J gene TRBJ1-4; D remains ambiguous. The V and J ends lost 7 bases and 7 bases respectively, with 13 bases between them. This CDR3 is built from 13 residues. Germline-derived CDR1 and CDR2 are SNHLY and FYNNEI.

The chain uses TRBV29-1 and TRBJ1-1; possible D gene TRBD1, 6 bases. In germline, CDR1 is SQVTM, CDR2 ANQGSEA. V lost 3 bases to trimming and J lost 1 base, with 9 bases between them. The CDR3 loop spans 13 amino acids. CDR3 loop: CSVERGENTEAFF. In DNA, the CDR3 is TGCAGCGTTGAGAGGGGGGAGAACACTGAAGCTTTCTTT.

The genes are TRBV6-4 and TRBJ2-2; D tentatively reads TRBD1 or TRBD2 (5 bases each). CDR3 size: 14 residues. Germline loops: CDR1 MRHNA, CDR2 SNTAGT. Trimming took 6 bases from V and 7 from J, leaving 15 bases between them. In DNA form, the CDR3 reads TGTGCCAGCAGCCCGGGACGTACCCGCGGGGAGCTGTTTTTT. Translation: CASSPGRTRGELFF.

This rearrangement joins TRBV9 to TRBJ1-4; a possible D gene is TRBD1 (5 bases). The CDR3 runs to 13 residues. Germline lookup yields CDR1 SGDLS and CDR2 YYNGEE. Between the trimmed V and J ends, which lost 4 bases and 8 bases, there was a span of 12 bases. The CDR3 is CASSPWGGEKLFF. CDR3 bases: TGTGCCAGCAGCCCCTGGGGGGGGGAAAAACTGTTTTTT.

The chain is built from TRBV30 and TRBJ1-2; D remains unclear. The CDR3 is 15 residues long. Trimming left V 0 bases short and J 6 bases short, with 17 bases between. Germline-derived CDR1 and CDR2 are GTSNPN and SVGIG (reference sequence). CDR3 in DNA: TGTGCCTGGAGTGTAATTAGGGCCTCTAGGGATGGCTACACCTTC. Protein product: CAWSVIRASRDGYTF.

This sequence joins TRBV27 and TRBJ2-3; D could derive from TRBD1 or TRBD2 (5 bases each). Germline CDR1 MNHEY, CDR2 SMNVEV (reference sequence). This CDR3 region has 17 residues. With 3 bases removed from V and 2 bases from J, the gap between germline ends came to 18 bases. CDR3 residues: CASSFTASGAPTDTQYF. CDR3 in DNA: TGTGCCAGCAGTTTTACCGCTTCCGGGGCCCCCACAGATACGCAGTATTTT.

This rearrangement joins TRBV6-5 to TRBJ1-2; 7 bases fit TRBD1. The CDR3 runs 13 residues. After removal of 6 bases from V and 2 bases from J, the junction contained 3 bases not matched to a gene. Germline CDR1 is MNHEY and CDR2 is SVGAGI. CDR3 bases: TGTGCCAGCAGGAAACAGGGGAACTATGGCTACACCTTC. Translated: CASRKQGNYGYTF.

The rearrangement links TRBV27 to TRBJ2-1; TRBD1 agrees at 10 bases. Germline-derived CDR1 and CDR2 are MNHEY and SMNVEV (reference sequence). The CDR3 is made up of 16 amino acids. The V segment lost 5 bases and the J segment 10 bases; nucleotides outside the gene matches: 14. CDR3 nucleotide sequence: TGTGCCAGCAGTCATATCGGACAGGGGGGGTTTGGGGAGCAGTTCTTC. This sequence encodes CASSHIGQGGFGEQFF.

The J gene is TRBJ2-7, the V gene TRBV30; possibly TRBD2 for D (6 bases). V was clipped by 5 bases and J by 5 bases, with 22 bases between them. CDR3 length: 15 amino acids. Germline CDR1 GTSNPN, CDR2 SVGIG (reference sequence). CDR3 nucleotide sequence: TGTGCCTGGGGCCCTCCCGTAGGGAGGACCCACGAGCAGTACTTC. Its protein is CAWGPPVGRTHEQYF.

This rearrangement joins TRBV6-5 to TRBJ2-7; 9 nucleotides align to TRBD2. From germline, CDR1 is MNHEY and CDR2 SVGAGI. With V trimmed by 0 bases and J by 4 bases, 4 bases remained unmatched. The CDR3 consists of 15 residues. CDR3 sequence reads: CASSYSVAGEYEQYF. CDR3 coding DNA: TGTGCCAGCAGTTACTCGGTAGCGGGGGAATACGAGCAGTACTTC.